This passage covers 26 T cell receptor beta chains from one sample sequenced in a study of cytomegalovirus exposure and HLA in healthy donors (dated by TCRdb to between 2016 and 2019). Library preparation used the immunoSEQ multiplex PCR assay. For the multiplex PCR, a mixture combining 60 forward primers for TCR Vbeta segments and 13 reverse primers for TCR Jbeta segments was used. TCRdb took over this immuneACCESS table, retaining in-frame rearrangements with V and J assigned. Such tables are incomplete; in checked studies, under half of the missing clones stem from an unresolved V gene, and the remainder is unexplained. The sample includes around 130,000 clones, with more than 80% observed a single time. Of the sample, about 6.7% falls within the top ten clones. Sequenced sample: PBMCs. Receptors originate from a woman between 25 and 40 years old in good health and CMV-seropositive.

The chain employs TRBV7-9 and TRBJ1-1, with D possibly TRBD1 on 6 matching bases. The CDR3 contains 15 residues. Germline CDR1 reads SEHNR; CDR2 reads FQNEAQ (reference sequence). The V end lost 5 bases, the J end lost 0 bases, and 13 bases lay between the germline ends. The CDR3 is CASSVLQGLNTEAFF. CDR3 bases: TGTGCCAGCAGCGTTCTACAGGGTCTGAACACTGAAGCTTTCTTT.

The V gene is TRBV4-1, the J gene TRBJ2-7; D unresolved. Germline CDR1 MGHRA, CDR2 YSYEKL. This CDR3 is 15 amino acids long. V shed 4 bases and J shed 4 bases, with 17 bases lying between them. The CDR3 coding sequence is TGCGCCAGCAGCCCCAAGTCAGGAACGATTTACGAGCAGTACTTC. Its protein is CASSPKSGTIYEQYF.

The rearrangement links TRBV14 to TRBJ1-1, with D possibly TRBD1 on 6 matching bases. Trimming removed 4 bases from V and 4 bases from J, with 10 bases in between. Germline CDR1 and CDR2: SGHDN and FVKESK. The CDR3 totals 13 residues. The CDR3 sequence is CASSLQGSTEAFF. The CDR3 bases are TGTGCCAGCAGCCTACAGGGTTCCACTGAAGCTTTCTTT.

This clone was recorded once. The V call is TRBV5-1, the J call TRBJ1-1, with D possibly matching TRBD1 (5 bases). The germline CDR1 and CDR2 sequences are SGHRS and YFSETQ. The V end lost 3 bases, the J end lost 0 bases, and 12 bases lay between the germline ends. The CDR3 spans 15 residues. CDR3 sequence: CASSYFQGMNTEAFF. The CDR3 DNA is TGCGCCAGCAGCTATTTTCAGGGTATGAACACTGAAGCTTTCTTT.

The count of this clone is one. J is TRBJ1-5 and V is TRBV7-3, with D perhaps matching TRBD1 (5 bases). V lost 2 bases, J lost 3 bases, and 5 bases lay in between. CDR3 length: 13 amino acids. Germline CDR1 SGHTA, CDR2 FQGTGA. CDR3 coding DNA: TGTGCCAGCAGCTTAGGGGCCAATCAGCCCCAGCATTTT. Translated: CASSLGANQPQHF.

V is TRBV7-3 and J is TRBJ2-3; weak D call: TRBD2 (6 bases). V was pared by 5 bases and J by 3 bases, with 12 bases between. Germline V gene sequence: CDR1 SGHTA, CDR2 FQGTGA. CDR3 size: 14 residues. In DNA, the CDR3 is TGTGCCAGCAGCGCGGGATCCCCAACAGATACGCAGTATTTT. It translates to CASSAGSPTDTQYF.

The chain recombines TRBV2 with TRBJ2-7; 7 bases map to TRBD1. The V gene end was trimmed by 3 bases and the J gene end by 1 base; junction bases not matched to a gene: 15. The CDR3 runs 18 residues. From germline, CDR1 is SNHLY and CDR2 FYNNEI. The CDR3 reads CASSDRLPMDRLSYEQYF. In nucleotides, the CDR3 is TGTGCCAGCAGTGACCGGCTCCCGATGGACAGGCTTTCCTACGAGCAGTACTTC.

V gene TRBV28 combines with J gene TRBJ1-2; D possibly corresponds to TRBD1 (6 bases). Per the germline V gene, CDR1 is MDHEN and CDR2 is SYDVKM. Trimming shortened V by 6 bases and J by 5 bases, and 22 bases separated the two germline ends. The CDR3 sequence is 16 residues long. CDR3 region: CASSYIGSGQGYGYTF. The DNA for the CDR3 is TGTGCCAGCAGCTACATAGGGAGTGGGCAGGGGTATGGCTACACCTTC.

The chain uses TRBV7-7 and TRBJ2-2; weak D call: TRBD2 (5 bases). This CDR3 is built from 14 residues. Trimming cost V 6 bases and J 0 bases, with 8 bases left between them. Germline CDR1 SSHAT, CDR2 FNYEAQ (reference sequence). The CDR3 DNA reads TGTGCCAGCAGTTACGGGGCGAACACCGGGGAGCTGTTTTTT. Its translation: CASSYGANTGELFF. The whole variable domain, filled in from reference TRBV7-7 and TRBJ2-2, reads GAGVSQSPRYKVTKRGQDVTLRCDPISSHATLYWYQQALGQGPEFLTYFNYEAQPDKSGLPSDRFSAERPEGSISTLTIQRTEQRDSAMYRCASSYGANTGELFFGEGSRLTVL.

This chain joins TRBV30 and TRBJ1-6, with a possible D match to TRBD1 (5 bases). The ends were cut back, 0 bases at V and 7 bases at J, with 13 bases in the middle. This CDR3 region has 15 residues. Germline V gene sequence: CDR1 GTSNPN, CDR2 SVGIG (reference sequence). The CDR3 protein is CAWSVLKGSNSPLHF. The DNA for the CDR3 is TGTGCCTGGAGTGTACTGAAGGGGTCGAATTCACCCCTCCACTTT.

This chain connects TRBV11-2 to TRBJ1-1; unclear D gene. CDR3 length: 13 amino acids. The germline V gene has CDR1 SGHAT and CDR2 FQNNGV. Trimming pared 4 bases from V and 1 base from J, leaving 7 bases between. The CDR3 here is CASSSEGNTEAFF. As DNA, the CDR3 is TGTGCCAGCAGCTCGGAGGGGAACACTGAAGCTTTCTTT.

The rearrangement uses TRBV9 and TRBJ2-3; 7 nucleotides align to TRBD2. The trim removed 7 bases at V and 2 bases at J, leaving 10 bases unmatched. The CDR3 totals 15 residues. Germline V gene data show CDR1 as SGDLS and CDR2 as YYNGEE. The CDR3 DNA is TGTGCCAGCTCTCTCCGGGGGGTGAACACAGATACGCAGTATTTT. Amino acids: CASSLRGVNTDTQYF.

The chain links TRBV29-1 to TRBJ2-1; TRBD2 aligns across 9 bases. Germline CDR1 reads SQVTM; CDR2 reads ANQGSEA. This CDR3 has 14 amino acids. With 6 bases clipped from V and 10 bases from J, the junction kept 13 bases outside the gene matches. CDR3 nucleotides: TGCAGCGTACTTCGGGTAGCGGGAGCTACGGAGCAGTTCTTC. Translation: CSVLRVAGATEQFF.

The chain has TRBV30 and TRBJ1-4; TRBD1 matches at 7 bases. Germline V gene lookup returns CDR1 GTSNPN and CDR2 SVGIG (reference sequence). This CDR3 has 16 amino acids. Trimming cost V 6 bases and J 0 bases; bases outside gene matches: 10. This chain's CDR3 is CACSPGTAATNEKLFF. In DNA form, the CDR3 reads TGTGCCTGTTCACCCGGGACAGCCGCAACTAATGAAAAACTGTTTTTT. Full variable domain (rest looked up from reference TRBV30 and TRBJ1-4): SQTIHQWPATLVQPVGSPLSLECTVEGTSNPNLYWYRQAAGRGLQLLFYSVGIGQISSEVPQNLSASRPQDRQFILSSKKLLLSDSGFYLCACSPGTAATNEKLFFGSGTQLSVL.

In its sample, this clone was seen once. V gene TRBV10-3 combines with J gene TRBJ2-5; a possible D gene is TRBD2 (6 bases). This CDR3 is 14 amino acids long. V gave up 0 bases and J gave up 4 bases, with 9 bases separating them. In germline, CDR1 is ENHRY, CDR2 SYGVKD. The CDR3 region is CAISESGGRETQYF. The CDR3 nucleotides read TGTGCCATCAGTGAGTCTGGAGGGAGAGAGACCCAGTACTTC.

This chain connects TRBV6-5 to TRBJ1-2, with D possibly TRBD1 on 6 matching bases. This CDR3 has 16 amino acids. Germline V gives CDR1 MNHEY, CDR2 SVGAGI. Trimming left V 3 bases short and J 6 bases short, with 20 bases between. The CDR3 protein is CASSYLIWGGADGYTF. CDR3 nucleotide sequence: TGTGCCAGCAGTTATCTGATCTGGGGGGGGGCAGATGGCTACACCTTC.

Comment on this clone: The sample carries other DNA sequences with the same CDR3. The chain couples TRBV5-1 to TRBJ1-1; D might be TRBD1 (5 bases). CDR1 and CDR2 (germline): SGHRS, YFSETQ. V was shortened by 6 bases and J by 4 bases, with 13 bases between the two germline ends. The CDR3 contains 13 residues. The CDR3 DNA sequence: TGCGCCAGCACCACCCTGGGGCTCACTGAAGCTTTCTTT. Protein: CASTTLGLTEAFF.

The chain recombines TRBV7-3 with TRBJ2-1; D remains ambiguous. Trimming left V 8 bases short and J 7 bases short, with 9 bases between. Germline CDR1 reads SGHTA; CDR2 reads FQGTGA. The CDR3 is 11 amino acids. Written as DNA, the CDR3 is TGTGCCAGCTCGAACGGGAATGAGCAGTTCTTC. This codes for CASSNGNEQFF. Drawing the rest from reference TRBV7-3 and TRBJ2-1, the complete variable domain is GAGVSQTPSNKVTEKGKYVELRCDPISGHTALYWYRQSLGQGPEFLIYFQGTGAADDSGLPNDRFFAVRPEGSVSTLKIQRTERGDSAVYLCASSNGNEQFFGPGTRLTVL.

This sequence joins TRBV16 and TRBJ2-5; 7 nucleotides match TRBD1. V trimming: 4 bases; J trimming: 5 bases; junction bases outside the gene matches: 10. The CDR3 extends over 15 amino acids. Per germline, CDR1 KGHSY and CDR2 FQNENV. For the CDR3, the DNA is TGTGCCAGCAGCCTGAGCGGACAGGCGCTGGAGACCCAGTACTTC. Its protein is CASSLSGQALETQYF.

This chain connects TRBV18 to TRBJ1-2; D ambiguous. The length of the CDR3 is 13 residues. Between the trimmed V and J ends, which lost 1 base and 5 bases, there was a span of 8 bases. The germline V gene encodes CDR1 KGHSH and CDR2 LQKENI. CDR3 in amino acids: CASSPRREYGYTF. The CDR3 nucleotides are TGTGCCAGCTCACCACGGAGGGAGTATGGCTACACCTTC.

Comments on this clone: This sample includes further DNA sequences coding for the same CDR3. The chain couples TRBV18 to TRBJ2-3; no definite D call. CDR3 length: 13 amino acids. Germline V gene sequence: CDR1 KGHSH, CDR2 LQKENI. V was trimmed by 0 bases and J by 3 bases, leaving 4 bases between them. Here the CDR3 DNA reads TGTGCCAGCTCACCACCTTCTACAGATACGCAGTATTTT. Its translation: CASSPPSTDTQYF.

The chain combines TRBV5-1 with TRBJ2-1, with D tentatively TRBD1 (5 bases). This CDR3 has 15 residues. Germline values: CDR1 SGHRS, CDR2 YFSETQ. V was clipped by 0 bases and J by 3 bases, with 10 bases between them. The CDR3 region has the DNA TGCGCCAGCAGCTTGGTCCCAGGGTACTACAATGAGCAGTTCTTC. This encodes CASSLVPGYYNEQFF. Full variable domain (missing parts from reference TRBV5-1 and TRBJ2-1): KAGVTQTPRYLIKTRGQQVTLSCSPISGHRSVSWYQQTPGQGLQFLFEYFSETQRNKGNFPGRFSGRQFSNSRSEMNVSTLELGDSALYLCASSLVPGYYNEQFFGPGTRLTVL.

This clone came up once. The chain carries TRBV27 and TRBJ2-4, with a weak D call TRBD2 (7 bases). Trimming took 5 bases from V and 7 from J, leaving 27 bases between them. This CDR3 has 18 residues. Germline CDR1 reads MNHEY; CDR2 reads SMNVEV (reference sequence). CDR3 loop: CASSAQKLWGGGGNIQYF. CDR3 coding DNA: TGTGCCAGCAGTGCCCAGAAACTCTGGGGGGGAGGGGGGAACATTCAGTACTTC.

The CDR3 DNA is TGTGCCAGAAGCTTGAGAGACAGGAAGAACACTGAAGCTTTCTTT. Protein: CARSLRDRKNTEAFF. This chain links TRBV5-3 with TRBJ1-1; weak D call: TRBD1 (6 bases). TRBV5-3 is known as an ORF, though its function is uncertain. The CDR3 runs 15 residues. The V gene lost 1 base and the J gene lost 1 base, with 11 bases spanning the gap.

This chain uses TRBV6-6 with TRBJ1-6; maybe TRBD1 (5 bases). This CDR3 is 15 amino acids long. V was trimmed by 0 bases and J by 10 bases, leaving 13 bases between them. Germline CDR1 is MNHNY and CDR2 is SVGAGI (reference sequence). The CDR3: CASSYSIRAESPLHF. As DNA, the CDR3 is TGTGCCAGCAGTTACTCGATCAGGGCGGAATCACCCCTCCACTTT.

This clone was seen just once. This rearrangement joins TRBV5-6 to TRBJ2-5; the D is unclear. There are 14 residues in the CDR3. V lost 0 bases and J lost 1, with 7 bases in between. Germline V gene sequence: CDR1 SGHDT, CDR2 YYEEEE. CDR3 amino acids: CASSLGLSQETQYF. Here the CDR3 DNA reads TGTGCCAGCAGCTTGGGGTTGAGCCAAGAGACCCAGTACTTC.